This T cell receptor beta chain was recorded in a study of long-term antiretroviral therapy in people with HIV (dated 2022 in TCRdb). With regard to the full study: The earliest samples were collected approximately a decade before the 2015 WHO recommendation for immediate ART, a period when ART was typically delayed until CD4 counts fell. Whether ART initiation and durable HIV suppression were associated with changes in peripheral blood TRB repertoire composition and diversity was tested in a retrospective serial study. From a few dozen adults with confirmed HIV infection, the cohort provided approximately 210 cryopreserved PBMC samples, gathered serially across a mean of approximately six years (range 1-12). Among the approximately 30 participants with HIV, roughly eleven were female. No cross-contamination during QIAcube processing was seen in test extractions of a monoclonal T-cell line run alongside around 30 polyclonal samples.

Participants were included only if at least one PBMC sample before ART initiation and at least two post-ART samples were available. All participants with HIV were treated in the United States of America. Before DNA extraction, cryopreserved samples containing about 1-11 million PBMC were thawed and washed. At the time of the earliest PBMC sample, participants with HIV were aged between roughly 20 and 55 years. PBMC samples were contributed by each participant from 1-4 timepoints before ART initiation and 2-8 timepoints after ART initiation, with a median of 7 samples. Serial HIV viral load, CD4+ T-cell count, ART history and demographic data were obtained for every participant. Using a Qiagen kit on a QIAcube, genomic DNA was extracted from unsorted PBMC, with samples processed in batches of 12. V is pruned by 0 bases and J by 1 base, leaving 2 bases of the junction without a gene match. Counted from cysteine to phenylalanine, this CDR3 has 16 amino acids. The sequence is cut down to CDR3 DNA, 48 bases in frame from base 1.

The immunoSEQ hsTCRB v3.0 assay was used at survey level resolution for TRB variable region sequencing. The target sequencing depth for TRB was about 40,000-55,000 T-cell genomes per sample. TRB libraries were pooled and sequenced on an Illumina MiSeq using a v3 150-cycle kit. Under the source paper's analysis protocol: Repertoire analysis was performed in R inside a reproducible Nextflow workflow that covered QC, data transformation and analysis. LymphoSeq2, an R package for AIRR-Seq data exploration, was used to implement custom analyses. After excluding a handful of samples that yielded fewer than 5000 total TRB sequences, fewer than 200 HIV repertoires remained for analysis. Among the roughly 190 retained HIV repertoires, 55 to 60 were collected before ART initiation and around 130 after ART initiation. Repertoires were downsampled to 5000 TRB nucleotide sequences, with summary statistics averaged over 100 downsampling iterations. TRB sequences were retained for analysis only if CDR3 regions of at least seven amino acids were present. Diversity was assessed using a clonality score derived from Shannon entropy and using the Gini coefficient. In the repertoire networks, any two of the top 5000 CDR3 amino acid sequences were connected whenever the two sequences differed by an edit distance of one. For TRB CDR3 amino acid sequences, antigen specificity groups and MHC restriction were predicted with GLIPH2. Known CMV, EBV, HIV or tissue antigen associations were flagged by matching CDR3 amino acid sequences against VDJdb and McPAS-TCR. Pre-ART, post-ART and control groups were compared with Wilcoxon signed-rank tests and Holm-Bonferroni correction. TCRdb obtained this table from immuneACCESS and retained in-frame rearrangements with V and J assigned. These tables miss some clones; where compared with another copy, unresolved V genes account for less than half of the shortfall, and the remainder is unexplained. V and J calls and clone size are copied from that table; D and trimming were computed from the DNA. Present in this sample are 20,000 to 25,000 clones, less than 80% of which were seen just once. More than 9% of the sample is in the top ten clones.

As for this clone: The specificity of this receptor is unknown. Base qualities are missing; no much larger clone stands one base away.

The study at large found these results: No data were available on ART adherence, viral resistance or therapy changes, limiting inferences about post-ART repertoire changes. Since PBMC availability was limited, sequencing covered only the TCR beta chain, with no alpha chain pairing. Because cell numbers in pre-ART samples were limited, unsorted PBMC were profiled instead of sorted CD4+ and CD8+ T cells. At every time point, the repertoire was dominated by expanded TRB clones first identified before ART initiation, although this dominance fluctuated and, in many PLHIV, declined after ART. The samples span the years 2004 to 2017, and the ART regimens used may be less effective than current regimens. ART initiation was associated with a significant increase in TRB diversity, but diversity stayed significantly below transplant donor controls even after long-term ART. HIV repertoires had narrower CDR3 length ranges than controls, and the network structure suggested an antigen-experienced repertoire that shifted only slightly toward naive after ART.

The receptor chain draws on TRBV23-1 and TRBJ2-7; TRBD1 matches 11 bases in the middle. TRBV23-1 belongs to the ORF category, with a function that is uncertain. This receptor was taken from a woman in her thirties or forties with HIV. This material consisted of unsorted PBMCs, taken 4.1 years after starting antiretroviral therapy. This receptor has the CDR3 CASSQSGQGESYEQYF. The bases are TGCGCCAGCAGTCAATCGGGACAGGGGGAATCCTACGAGCAGTACTTC.